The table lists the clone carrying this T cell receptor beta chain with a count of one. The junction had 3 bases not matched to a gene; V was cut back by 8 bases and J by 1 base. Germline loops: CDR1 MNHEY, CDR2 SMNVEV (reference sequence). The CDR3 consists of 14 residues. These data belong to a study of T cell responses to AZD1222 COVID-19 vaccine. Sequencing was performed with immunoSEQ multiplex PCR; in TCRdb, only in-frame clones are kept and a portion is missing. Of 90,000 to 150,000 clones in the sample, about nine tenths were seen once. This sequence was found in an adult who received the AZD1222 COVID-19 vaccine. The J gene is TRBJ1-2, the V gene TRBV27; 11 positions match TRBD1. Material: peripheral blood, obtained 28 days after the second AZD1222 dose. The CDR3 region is CASSGTGGNYGYTF. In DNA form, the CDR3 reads TGTGCCAGCTCCGGGACAGGGGGTAACTATGGCTACACCTTC.